The rows below give T cell receptor beta chains drawn from one sample of a study of STAT5B mutations in CD4+ large granular lymphocyte leukemia. Sequencing used immunoSEQ multiplex PCR; TCRdb keeps in-frame clones, though not all of them. The sample has 20,000 to 25,000 clones, about 80% seen once. Material: CD4+ T cells from blood buffy coats. The source is a human donor in good health. Each CDR3 is given with its conserved first and last residue. Fields, in order: V gene, J gene, CDR3 protein.

v_call: TRBV27; j_call: TRBJ2-3; cdr3_aa: CASKDYRARGDTQYF
v_call: TRBV10-3; j_call: TRBJ2-5; cdr3_aa: CATRGVQETQYF
v_call: TRBV2; j_call: TRBJ2-5; cdr3_aa: CASSGWEGQETQYF
v_call: TRBV6-1; j_call: TRBJ1-5; cdr3_aa: CASSASGGRADQPQHF
v_call: TRBV28; j_call: TRBJ2-3; cdr3_aa: CASFTGGRGTDTQYF
v_call: TRBV6-5; j_call: TRBJ2-7; cdr3_aa: CASMKGGTYEQYF
v_call: TRBV30; j_call: TRBJ2-3; cdr3_aa: CAWSARNGDTQYF
v_call: TRBV10-3; j_call: TRBJ2-5; cdr3_aa: CAIRQGAETQYF
v_call: TRBV2; j_call: TRBJ1-1; cdr3_aa: CASTADIGEAFF
v_call: TRBV2; j_call: TRBJ2-7; cdr3_aa: CASTGVNEQYF
v_call: TRBV5-6; j_call: TRBJ2-6; cdr3_aa: CASSLGQGNSGANVLTF
v_call: TRBV28; j_call: TRBJ1-5; cdr3_aa: CASSPGDRGSNQPQHF
v_call: TRBV5-1; j_call: TRBJ2-3; cdr3_aa: CASSRLAGGSTDTQYF
v_call: TRBV7-2; j_call: TRBJ2-3; cdr3_aa: CASSGLAGGRGTQYF
v_call: TRBV18; j_call: TRBJ2-2; cdr3_aa: CASSPQGTRRSGELFF
v_call: TRBV7-8; j_call: TRBJ1-4; cdr3_aa: CASSSVAGTGGEKLFF
v_call: TRBV2; j_call: TRBJ2-3; cdr3_aa: CASLRDSSTDTQYF
v_call: TRBV18; j_call: TRBJ1-5; cdr3_aa: CASSRTGGNDQPQHF
v_call: TRBV5-1; j_call: TRBJ1-1; cdr3_aa: CASSLDAGRHTEAFF
v_call: TRBV5-6; j_call: TRBJ1-1; cdr3_aa: CASSRGTVNTEAFF
v_call: TRBV7-9; j_call: TRBJ2-5; cdr3_aa: CASSTSGGETQYF
v_call: TRBV21-1; j_call: TRBJ2-7; cdr3_aa: CASSRTSGRTYEQYF
v_call: TRBV14; j_call: TRBJ2-1; cdr3_aa: CASSQRRTSGSEGDEQFF
v_call: TRBV7-7; j_call: TRBJ2-1; cdr3_aa: CASSSGDGRSYNEQFF
v_call: TRBV4-1; j_call: TRBJ2-5; cdr3_aa: CASSQVVASGTVQETQYF
v_call: TRBV7-9; j_call: TRBJ2-3; cdr3_aa: CASSLGIRTSTDTQYF
v_call: TRBV7-2; j_call: TRBJ2-7; cdr3_aa: CASSQELAVSSYEQYF
v_call: TRBV7-2; j_call: TRBJ1-4; cdr3_aa: CASGTPGGKLFF
v_call: TRBV6-1; j_call: TRBJ2-7; cdr3_aa: CASEGEGEQYF
v_call: TRBV27; j_call: TRBJ2-5; cdr3_aa: CASSRSPETQYF